The 14 T cell receptor beta chains presented below share a single source sample, sequenced in a study of human T cells and chemical hapten exposure. Time point: patch test 1, 2 weeks after DPC sensitization. The treatment here: therapeutic diphenylcyclopropenone sensitization with weekly scalp DPC. TCRdb analysed the RACE reads with MiXCR anew, one entry per CDR3 protein. In the table there are 150,000 to 200,000 distinct CDR3 sequences, approximately 20% of which are singletons. The source material was whole blood, sampled in connection with sensitization to the hapten diphenylcyclopropenone (DPC). These TCRs come from a woman between 50 and 59 years old with alopecia areata. Some clones in this sample may be carry-over from other donors' samples.

This rearrangement joins TRBV29-1 to TRBJ2-3; D might be TRBD2 (6 bases). CDR1 and CDR2 (germline): SQVTM, ANQGSEA. V lost 4 bases to trimming and J lost 3 bases, with 11 bases between them. The CDR3 totals 13 residues. This CDR3 is CSVGASVTDTQYF. The CDR3 nucleotides read TGCAGCGTTGGGGCTAGCGTTACAGATACGCAGTATTTT.

This chain links TRBV5-1 with TRBJ2-3; TRBD1 might be the D (5 bases). V lost 1 base to trimming and J lost 2 bases, with 11 bases between them. Germline CDR1 is SGHRS and CDR2 is YFSETQ. This CDR3 spans 15 amino acids. This CDR3 reads CASSLTGTTTDTQYF. In nucleotides, the CDR3 is TGCGCCAGCAGCTTGACAGGAACGACCACAGATACGCAGTATTTT.

The rearrangement links TRBV20-1 to TRBJ2-3, with 9 bases matching TRBD2. Trimming cost V 4 bases and J 7 bases; bases outside gene matches: 9. The CDR3 contains 14 residues. Germline V CDR1 and CDR2: DFQATT, SNEGSKA (reference sequence). The CDR3 DNA follows: TGCAGTGCTATTGGCGGGAGGGCCTCGAATACGCAGTATTTT. Translated: CSAIGGRASNTQYF.

The CDR3 loop reads CASSQGNRIETRTGELFF. The CDR3 DNA reads TGCGCCAGCAGCCAAGGGAATAGAATAGAAACTCGGACCGGGGAGCTGTTTTTT. The chain recombines TRBV4-1 with TRBJ2-2, with D unresolved. This CDR3 has 18 amino acids. CDR1 is MGHRA and CDR2 is YSYEKL in the germline V gene. V lost 1 base and J 5 bases, leaving 20 bases between the germline ends.

The gene calls are TRBV7-9 and TRBJ1-2; D not certain. CDR3 length: 14 amino acids. V dropped 1 base and J dropped 4 bases, with 10 bases sitting between them. Germline loops: CDR1 SEHNR, CDR2 FQNEAQ (reference sequence). The CDR3 sequence is CASSLGTEPYGYTF. The CDR3 DNA sequence: TGTGCCAGCAGCTTAGGTACAGAGCCCTATGGCTACACCTTC.

This clonotype turned up a few times. The chain has TRBV20-1 and TRBJ1-1; possibly TRBD1 for D (5 bases). V lost 1 base, J lost 5 bases, and 14 bases lay in between. The CDR3 sequence is 14 residues long. The germline CDR1 and CDR2 sequences are DFQATT and SNEGSKA (reference sequence). CDR3 nucleotides: TGCAGTGCTAGAGTTACGGGACTATATACTGAAGCTTTCTTT. Protein sequence: CSARVTGLYTEAFF.

This chain links TRBV10-3 with TRBJ2-1; possible D gene TRBD2, 6 bases. The CDR3 spans 15 residues. V dropped 6 bases and J dropped 6 bases, with 18 bases sitting between them. Germline assignment: CDR1 ENHRY and CDR2 SYGVKD. The CDR3: CAISPLPGEGNEQFF. CDR3 DNA sequence: TGTGCCATCAGCCCACTCCCGGGAGAGGGCAATGAGCAGTTCTTC.

The V call is TRBV20-1, the J call TRBJ1-3, with D possibly matching TRBD1 (5 bases). Germline CDR1 is DFQATT and CDR2 is SNEGSKA (reference sequence). The CDR3 consists of 14 residues. With 3 bases removed from V and 4 bases from J, the gap between germline ends came to 13 bases. The CDR3 here is CSASGAVWGNTIYF. Written as DNA, the CDR3 is TGCAGTGCTAGTGGGGCAGTGTGGGGAAACACCATATATTTT.

This clonotype has a handful of counts. The chain is built from TRBV6-2 or TRBV6-3 and TRBJ1-1; D is ambiguous. Per the germline V gene, CDR1 is MNHEY and CDR2 is SVGEGT. Trimming took 5 bases from V and 5 from J, leaving 6 bases between them. The CDR3 loop spans 11 amino acids. The CDR3 here is CASSQGTEAFF. The CDR3, as DNA: TGTGCCAGCAGTCAAGGGACTGAAGCTTTCTTT.

The genes are TRBV20-1 and TRBJ2-1; 8 bases agree with TRBD2. Per the germline V gene, CDR1 is DFQATT and CDR2 is SNEGSKA (reference sequence). There are 12 residues in the CDR3. Trimming at V came to 8 bases and at J to 8 bases, leaving 8 bases not matched to a gene. CDR3 sequence reads: CSPDTSGDEQFF. Written as DNA, the CDR3 is TGCAGTCCAGATACTAGCGGCGATGAGCAGTTCTTC.

This clonotype was picked up a small number of times. The chain joins TRBV12-3 or TRBV12-4 to TRBJ2-1; the match to TRBD2 covers 7 bases. The V segment lost 5 bases and the J segment 10 bases; nucleotides outside the gene matches: 5. This CDR3 contains 12 residues. CDR3 nucleotide sequence: TGTGCCAGCAGTCCTAGCGGCATGGAGCAGTTCTTC. Amino acids: CASSPSGMEQFF.

This clonotype was recorded a few times. This chain connects TRBV7-3 to TRBJ2-1; D gene unclear. The germline CDR1 and CDR2 sequences are SGHTA and FQGTGA. The CDR3 length is 13 residues. V gave up 4 bases and J gave up 5 bases, with 9 bases separating them. CDR3 nucleotide sequence: TGTGCCAGCAGCTCAAGGATGGACAATGAGCAGTTCTTC. This sequence encodes CASSSRMDNEQFF.

The V gene is TRBV27, the J gene TRBJ2-7; D is possibly TRBD1 (5 bases). Between the trimmed V and J ends, which lost 1 base and 1 base, there was a span of 11 bases. Germline CDR1 reads MNHEY; CDR2 reads SMNVEV (reference sequence). This CDR3 has 15 amino acids. CDR3 sequence: CASSLLSRQSYEQYF. The DNA for the CDR3 is TGTGCCAGCAGTTTATTATCACGACAGTCCTACGAGCAGTACTTC.

This chain joins TRBV6-1 and TRBJ1-3, with a weak D call TRBD1 (6 bases). Germline V gives CDR1 MNHNS, CDR2 SASEGT. V lost 3 bases, J lost 0 bases, and 18 bases lay in between. The CDR3 runs 18 residues. The CDR3 DNA is TGTGCCAGCAGTGATAGCCGCAGGGGACGTAACTCTGGAAACACCATATATTTT. It is translated as CASSDSRRGRNSGNTIYF.